Listed below are T cell receptor beta chains from one sample, sequenced in a study of OX40 agonist ivuxolimab in advanced cancers. Profiled with immunoSEQ multiplex PCR; TCRdb holds only in-frame clones, not every one. The sample lists tens of thousands of clones, 80% to 95% seen once, with around 9.3% in the top ten. The source was CD4+ or CD8+ T cells sorted from blood, collected in a trial of the OX40 agonist ivuxolimab. The receptors come from an adult with an advanced solid tumor such as melanoma, head and neck, liver or kidney cancer. Both conserved end residues are part of each CDR3. A D gene is named only where the DNA matches it firmly. Some rows mark clone size as missing; the rest say once, few, many or name a class of expanded clone.

D gene	clone size	J gene	V gene	CDR3 DNA	CDR3 protein
TRBD1	once	TRBJ2-5	TRBV5-1	TGCGCCAGCAGCCTAGGGGACAGGGGATTCGGGGAGACCCAGTACTTC	CASSLGDRGFGETQYF
NA	NA	TRBJ1-1	TRBV13	TGTGCCAGCAGCTTAGTACCCCTAAGGGGCCAGAACACTGAAGCTTTCTTT	CASSLVPLRGQNTEAFF
NA	NA	TRBJ1-6	TRBV6-5	TGTGCCAGCAGTTTGGACAGCACAAATTCACCCCTCCACTTT	CASSLDSTNSPLHF
NA	NA	TRBJ1-1	TRBV7-8	TGTGCCAGCAGCTTATCCGCTGAAGCTTTCTTT	CASSLSAEAFF
NA	NA	TRBJ1-5	TRBV30	TGTGCCTGGAGTGTACAGGGAAATCAGCCCCAGCATTTT	CAWSVQGNQPQHF
NA	NA	TRBJ2-2	TRBV13	TGTGCCAGCAGCTTCGTTGGACCGCTGAACACCGGGGAGCTGTTTTTT	CASSFVGPLNTGELFF
NA	few	TRBJ1-1	TRBV10-3	TGTGCCATCAGTGACGGGACCGAAGCTTTCTTT	CAISDGTEAFF
TRBD1	few	TRBJ2-5	TRBV4-2	TGTGCCAGCAGCCAGGACAGGGGGAGCCAAGAGACCCAGTACTTC	CASSQDRGSQETQYF
TRBD1	NA	TRBJ2-3	TRBV27	TGTGCCAGCAGTTTACTCGCCGGACAGGGGAGCACAGATACGCAGTATTTT	CASSLLAGQGSTDTQYF
TRBD1	NA	TRBJ1-4	TRBV7-9	TGTGCCAGCAGCGAAGGACAGGGGGGCGCTAATGAAAAACTGTTTTTT	CASSEGQGGANEKLFF
NA	NA	TRBJ2-5	TRBV7-9	TGTGCCAGCAGTACCCTGGAGGACGTCATGCTCCCAGAGACCCAGTACTTC	CASSTLEDVMLPETQYF
TRBD2	NA	TRBJ2-1	TRBV14	TGTGCCAGCAGCCCGGGACTAGCGGGAGGAAACCCCTACAATGAGCAGTTCTTC	CASSPGLAGGNPYNEQFF
NA	NA	TRBJ1-1	TRBV7-9	TGTGCCAGCGGTAGCACCGTTGGAGCTTTCTTT	CASGSTVGAFF
TRBD1	NA	TRBJ2-3	TRBV29-1	TGCAGCGTTGAAGTTCCACCGGGACAGGGTGTAGATACGCAGTATTTT	CSVEVPPGQGVDTQYF
NA	NA	TRBJ2-7	TRBV5-6	TGTGCCAGCAGCTTTTATTACGTCGAGGAAGACCCCTACGAGCAGTACTTC	CASSFYYVEEDPYEQYF
NA	NA	TRBJ2-1	TRBV7-3	TGTGCCAGCAGCTCCCCCCCGGGGGGCCGTGAGCATGAGCAGTTCTTC	CASSSPPGGREHEQFF
NA	NA	TRBJ2-5	TRBV5-4	TGTGCCAGCAACCCTCTACAGCAAGAGACCCAGTACTTC	CASNPLQQETQYF
TRBD1	NA	TRBJ2-7	TRBV5-4	TGTGCCAGCAGCTCCCCCGGACAGGGGGCCGGCGAGCAGTACTTC	CASSSPGQGAGEQYF
NA	NA	TRBJ1-2	TRBV29-1	TGCAGCGTTGAAGAAAGGGGGAGGGATGGCTACACCTTC	CSVEERGRDGYTF
NA	NA	TRBJ2-7	TRBV4-1	TGCGCCAGCAGCCCGGAGGGCTCCTACGAGCAGTACTTC	CASSPEGSYEQYF
TRBD1	NA	TRBJ1-1	TRBV11-2	TGTGCCAGCAGACCTTCAGGGGGGTCTACTGAAGCTTTCTTT	CASRPSGGSTEAFF
NA	NA	TRBJ1-3	TRBV7-9	TGTGCCAGCAGTTTTGGAAACACCATATATTTT	CASSFGNTIYF
TRBD1	NA	TRBJ1-2	TRBV7-6	TGTGCCAGCAGCTTAAGTTCCAGGACAGGGGGCTATGGCTACACCTTC	CASSLSSRTGGYGYTF
TRBD1	NA	TRBJ1-1	TRBV27	TGTGCCAGCAGTTCCCCGGACAGGGGTAGGAACACTGAAGCTTTCTTT	CASSSPDRGRNTEAFF
NA	NA	TRBJ2-2	TRBV28	TGTGCCAGCAGAAAAGAGGCACCTAACACCGGGGAGCTGTTTTTT	CASRKEAPNTGELFF
NA	NA	TRBJ1-2	TRBV4-3	TGCGCCAGCAGCCAAGATCCCAGGGACTATGGCTACACCTTC	CASSQDPRDYGYTF
NA	NA	TRBJ1-5	TRBV4-1	TGCGCCAGCAGCCAAGAGCAGGATTTGAATCAGCCCCAGCATTTT	CASSQEQDLNQPQHF
NA	NA	TRBJ1-5	TRBV2	TGTGCCGCGGCGGGTTATAAGGAGCCCCAGCATTTT	CAAAGYKEPQHF
NA	NA	TRBJ1-1	TRBV19	TGTGCCAGCCCTTATGGGAGACACCAGGTCGGGACTGAAGCTTTCTTT	CASPYGRHQVGTEAFF
TRBD1	NA	TRBJ1-5	TRBV5-4	TGTGCCAGCAGCCAGGACAGGAACAATCAGCCCCAGCATTTT	CASSQDRNNQPQHF
TRBD1	NA	TRBJ1-1	TRBV27	TGTGCCAGCAGTTGGACAGGGGGAAGTACTGAAGCTTTCTTT	CASSWTGGSTEAFF
NA	once	TRBJ1-4	TRBV19	TGTGCCAGTAGTATATATGGGGAAAAACTGTTTTTT	CASSIYGEKLFF
NA	NA	TRBJ1-6	TRBV7-9	TGTGCCAGCAGCTTACCCAAGACCTATAATTCACCCCTCCACTTT	CASSLPKTYNSPLHF
NA	once	TRBJ2-2	TRBV9	TGTGCCAGCAGCGGTAGGACGAACACCGGGGAGCTGTTTTTT	CASSGRTNTGELFF
NA	NA	TRBJ2-1	TRBV19	TGTGCCAGTAGTATAGCTAGCGAGTACAATGAGCAGTTCTTC	CASSIASEYNEQFF